This T cell receptor (beta chain) was documented in a study of cytomegalovirus exposure and HLA in healthy donors. Overall study: Early release data held 80 million to 100 million unique TCRs from HLA-typed donors. Findings and limits, study-wide: Association with HLA alleles at 0.05 false discovery rate was found for 15,000 to 20,000 TCR beta sequences in a later analysis.

The count of this clone is one. Its specificity is unknown. 60 Vbeta and 13 Jbeta primers were used in PCR. Only in-frame clones appear in the TCRdb table, and some are missing; sequencing was by immunoSEQ multiplex PCR. The table shows nearly 300,000 clones, with more than 80% occurring only once. The germline V and J ends were trimmed by 5 bases and 6 bases, with 20 bases remaining between them. CDR1 and CDR2 from the germline V gene are SEHNR and FQNEAQ (reference sequence). The CDR3 spans 16 residues. The chain is built from TRBV7-9 and TRBJ2-1; D unresolved. This clonotype was sampled from a man aged 40-50 years in good health and CMV-seropositive. The sequenced sample was PBMCs. This CDR3 is CASSGRIANPPNEQFF. DNA for the CDR3: TGTGCCAGCAGCGGCAGAATAGCTAACCCACCCAATGAGCAGTTCTTC. The full variable domain, completed using reference TRBV7-9 and TRBJ2-1, is DTGVSQNPRHKITKRGQNVTFRCDPISEHNRLYWYRQTLGQGPEFLTYFQNEAQLEKSRLLSDRFSAERPKGSFSTLEIQRTEQGDSAMYLCASSGRIANPPNEQFFGPGTRLTVL.